The source of this TCR beta chain is a study of beta chain features in type 1 diabetes. Background on the study: Over all samples combined, 107,917,701 sorted cells were examined. Study outcomes and limitations: People with Type 1 diabetes carried modestly yet significantly shorter TCRB CDR3s in all four CD4+ subsets.

Germline values: CDR1 SGHTA, CDR2 FQGNSA. With 1 base removed from V and 2 bases from J, the gap between germline ends came to 5 bases. The CDR3 contains 13 residues. One heparinised blood draw averaging around 0.12 L was given by each donor. Points on this clone: Its antigen is unidentified.

Expressed TCRB transcripts were sequenced after all isolated RNA was converted to cDNA. Sequenced by immunoSEQ multiplex PCR; TCRdb stores in-frame clones only, minus some. Of hundreds of thousands of clones in the sample, around 9.7% are singletons; the top ten hold more than 0.8%. This chain uses TRBV7-2 with TRBJ2-5; D is ambiguous. Sequencing used central memory CD4+ T cells from blood. The receptor comes from a man under 40 with type 1 diabetes. Here the CDR3 DNA reads TGTGCCAGCAGCTTAGGGATACAAGAGACCCAGTACTTC. Translated, it gives CASSLGIQETQYF.